The 27 T cell receptor beta chains below come from one sample, sequenced in a study of tumor-infiltrating lymphocytes in primary liver carcinoma. TCR beta cDNA was prepared out of roughly 450 ng total RNA by means of a constant-region primer. Amplification in three nested multiplex PCR rounds with slightly modified ARM-PCR gave rise to TCR beta libraries. The two initial PCR rounds, around 11 cycles each, used TRBV1-TRBV30 forward and C-beta reverse primers. TCRdb recomputed calls from the multiplex PCR reads with MiXCR, one row per CDR3 protein. The sample records tens of thousands of distinct CDR3 sequences, roughly four fifths being singletons. Extraction of RNA together with DNA used about 18-30 mg of unsorted bulk tissue. The source material was liver tumor tissue from sampling region 3. Subset given: tumor region T3, left-lateral pole. These receptors all come from a man between 40 and 49 years old with primary liver carcinoma and hepatitis B virus infection.

Remarks on this clonotype: This CDR3 fails to terminate in the conserved phenylalanine or tryptophan, so it likely reflects a read error. The chain has TRBV6-2 or TRBV6-3 and TRBJ1-1; no reliable D call. Deletions cut 9 bases from V and 2 bases from J, with 10 bases between. This CDR3 contains 12 residues. Looked up from germline, CDR1 is MNHEY and CDR2 is SVGEGT. The CDR3 protein is CASSYINTEAFI. Here the CDR3 DNA reads TGTGCCAGTAGCTACATTAACACTGAAGCTTTCATT.

This clonotype appeared many times. In DNA form, the CDR3 reads TGTGCCGGAGCCTCTAGCGGGAGGGGAGATACGCAGTATTTT. Amino acids: CAGASSGRGDTQYF. The rearrangement links TRBV6-2 or TRBV6-3 to TRBJ2-3; 12 positions agree with TRBD2. Germline CDR1 reads MNHEY; CDR2 reads SVGEGT. V was pared by 11 bases and J by 5 bases, with 8 bases of the junction left unmatched. The CDR3 length is 14 residues.

On this clonotype: Germline is not matched at one junction end, which may reflect a read error. The chain combines TRBV11-2 with TRBJ2-4; possibly TRBD1 for D (5 bases). Germline-derived CDR1 and CDR2 are SGHAT and FQNNGV. The CDR3 contains 18 residues. This CDR3 reads CASSPAGASMVAKNIQYF. The CDR3 coding sequence is TGTGCGAGCAGCCCAGCTGGGGCTTCCATGGTGGCCAAAAACATTCAGTACTTC.

This clonotype showed up just once. The junction and the germline gene differ at one end; a read error may be behind it. The chain carries TRBV7-9 and TRBJ2-1, with D perhaps matching TRBD1 (6 bases). This CDR3 contains 16 residues. CDR1 SEHNR and CDR2 FQNEAQ come from the germline V gene (reference sequence). The CDR3 DNA reads as TGTGGCAGCTTACCATATCAGGGGCCTAAAACAAATGAGCAGTTCTTC. Translated: CGSLPYQGPKTNEQFF. The full variable domain, rest sourced from reference TRBV7-9 and TRBJ2-1, is DTGVSQNPRHKITKRGQNVTFRCDPISEHNRLYWYRQTLGQGPEFLTYFQNEAQLEKSRLLSDRFSAERPKGSFSTLEIQRTEQGDSAMYLCGSLPYQGPKTNEQFFGPGTRLTVL.

This clonotype showed up just a few times. The chain uses TRBV12-3 or TRBV12-4 and TRBJ2-7, with D hard to call. This CDR3 contains 16 residues. Trimming pared 2 bases from V and 0 bases from J, leaving 14 bases between. CDR3 bases: TGTGCCAGCAGTTTAATGGGCTCCGGTGGCTCCTACGAGCAGTACTTC. Its protein product is CASSLMGSGGSYEQYF.

The chain carries TRBV6-2 or TRBV6-3 and TRBJ2-5; tentatively, D is TRBD1 or TRBD2 (5 bases each). There are 13 residues in the CDR3. V was cut by 6 bases and J by 4 bases, with 12 bases left in between. Germline CDR1 is MNHEY and CDR2 is SVGEGT. CDR3 DNA: TGTGCCAGCAGCCGGGGCAGGGTAGAGACCCAGTACTTC. It is translated as CASSRGRVETQYF.

This clonotype was observed a single time. The junction shows a germline mismatch at one end, possibly a read error. This chain joins TRBV29-1 and TRBJ2-1; tentatively, D is TRBD1 (7 bases). Germline V gene lookup returns CDR1 SQVTM and CDR2 ANQGSEA. The CDR3 is made up of 12 amino acids. The CDR3 sequence is CSARSGGNVQFF. Written as DNA, the CDR3 is TGTAGCGCCCGCTCAGGGGGGAATGTGCAGTTCTTC.

Points on this clonotype: The junction does not match germline at one end; this may be a read error. V usage is TRBV12-3 or TRBV12-4 and J usage is TRBJ1-1; D is uncertain. CDR3 length equals 13 residues. The CDR3 loop is CARSLSDPTEAFF. DNA for the CDR3: TGTGCCAGGAGTTTATCGGATCCCACTGAAGCTTTCTTT.

The chain has TRBV6-6 and TRBJ2-1; D is possibly TRBD2 (5 bases). CDR3 length: 14 amino acids. Germline values: CDR1 MNHNY, CDR2 SVGAGI (reference sequence). The CDR3 nucleotides are TGTGCTAGCTGTTATAACGGGGCCTACAATGAGCAGTTCTTC. Translation: CASCYNGAYNEQFF.

The chain has TRBV11-2 and TRBJ1-4; D call uncertain. Germline V lookup: CDR1 SGHAT, CDR2 FQNNGV. The CDR3 runs 15 residues. Trimming removed 9 bases from V and 7 bases from J, with 21 bases in between. The CDR3 loop is CASTLDGFASEKLFF. In nucleotides, the CDR3 is TGTGCCAGTACCCTAGACGGGTTCGCTAGTGAAAAACTGTTTTTT.

Comment on this clonotype: One end of the junction does not line up with germline, which may come from a read error. The chain is built from TRBV6-2 or TRBV6-3 and TRBJ2-7; D is unclear. The CDR3 runs to 12 residues. From germline, CDR1 is MNHEY and CDR2 SVGEGT. Here the CDR3 DNA reads TGTGCCAGCAGCCCACTCGGCGGCGAGCAATACTTC. Its translation: CASSPLGGEQYF.

Regarding this clonotype: Its ends do not fully match the called genes, so a read error is possible. The J gene is TRBJ2-7, the V gene TRBV28; perhaps TRBD1 as D (5 bases). The CDR3 runs 14 residues. CDR1 MDHEN and CDR2 SYDVKM come from the germline V gene. The chain's CDR3 is CAIIRTWGSYEQYF. CDR3 DNA: TGTGCCATCATCCGGACATGGGGCTCCTACGAGCAATACTTC.

As to this clonotype: The junction does not match germline at one end; this may be a read error. The chain carries TRBV6-5 and TRBJ2-7; 7 bases align to TRBD2. CDR3 length equals 13 residues. Germline CDR1 and CDR2: MNHEY and SVGAGI. This chain's CDR3 is CASSYGRAGGQHF. The DNA of the CDR3 is TGTGCCAGCAGTTACGGGAGGGCGGGTGGGCAGCACTTC.

A remark on this clonotype: The junction differs from germline at one of its ends, possibly a read error. The chain uses TRBV28 and TRBJ1-2, with D perhaps matching TRBD1 (6 bases). The V gene's germline CDR1 is MDHEN and CDR2 SYDVKM. The CDR3 runs 13 residues. The DNA of the CDR3 is TGTTCCAGCAGCCTGACGGGGGGCTATGGCCACACCTTC. It translates to CSSSLTGGYGHTF.

Comments on this clonotype: The junction does not match germline at one end; this may be a read error. This chain connects TRBV6-5 to TRBJ2-3; the D gene is possibly TRBD1 (5 bases). The CDR3 length is 17 residues. Germline loops: CDR1 MNHEY, CDR2 SVGAGI. The CDR3 coding sequence is TGTGTCAGCCACGAACAGGACGTGAGGAATGAGACAGATACGCAGTATTTT. It translates to CVSHEQDVRNETDTQYF.

Regarding this clonotype: Compared with germline, one end of the junction differs, possibly owing to a read error. The chain couples TRBV5-1 to TRBJ1-2, with D maybe TRBD1 (6 bases). CDR3 length: 14 residues. Germline-derived CDR1 and CDR2 are SGHRS and YFSETQ. As DNA, the CDR3 is TGCGCCGGCAGTTTCGGCGGGGGACAACGTGACTACACCTTC. This translates into CAGSFGGGQRDYTF.

Turning to this clonotype: At one boundary the junction diverges from the germline segment, which might be a read error. The V call is TRBV4-3, the J call TRBJ2-7; tentative D call: TRBD2 (6 bases). The germline gives CDR1 LGHNA, CDR2 YSLEER. This CDR3 contains 15 residues. CDR3 coding DNA: TGCGCCAGCAACCAAGACCGGGAGACTCCCTATGAGCAGTACTTC. It is translated as CASNQDRETPYEQYF.

To note about this clonotype: One junction end disagrees with the germline gene, perhaps due to a read error. V is TRBV7-8 and J is TRBJ2-3; D may be TRBD2 (6 bases). This CDR3 comprises 13 residues. Per germline, CDR1 SGHVS and CDR2 FQNEAQ. The CDR3 sequence is CASWEVEEDTQYF. The DNA of the CDR3 is TGCGCCAGCTGGGAGGTGGAGGAGGATACACAGTATTTT.

This clonotype is medium-sized within its sample. The chain links TRBV12-3 or TRBV12-4 to TRBJ2-6; D is ambiguous. V was pared by 7 bases and J by 0 bases, with 19 bases between. This CDR3 is 18 amino acids long. The CDR3 sequence: CASTFINGFLSGANVLTF. The CDR3, as DNA: TGTGCCAGCACCTTTATTAACGGATTCCTCTCTGGGGCCAACGTCCTGACTTTC.

Turning to this clonotype: The junction and the germline gene differ at one end; a read error may be behind it. The chain uses TRBV4-1 and TRBJ1-6; D may be TRBD1 (5 bases). There are 16 residues in the CDR3. Germline loops: CDR1 MGHRA, CDR2 YSYEKL. The DNA for the CDR3 is TGCGCCTGCAGCCATCACCTACAAGGGGCGGAATCACCCCTCCACTTT. It is translated as CACSHHLQGAESPLHF.

This clonotype has a single count. This rearrangement joins TRBV5-4 to TRBJ2-7; TRBD2 matches at 7 bases. Germline loops: CDR1 SGHNT, CDR2 YYREEE (reference sequence). The CDR3 covers 16 residues. V dropped 7 bases and J dropped 2; count of bases not matched to a gene: 15. CDR3 nucleotides: TGTGCCAGCGGCGCTTTCGGGGCGGGAGCAACCTACGAGCAGTACTTC. It yields the protein CASGAFGAGATYEQYF.

On this clonotype: An end of the junction does not agree with germline; a read error may underlie this. The chain employs TRBV4-3 and TRBJ2-7, with TRBD2 as a possible D gene (5 bases). The CDR3 runs 15 residues. The V gene's germline CDR1 is LGHNA and CDR2 YSLEER. As DNA, the CDR3 is TGCGCCAGCTGCCAAAATTGGGAGACTCCCTACGAGCAGTACTTC. Encoded protein: CASCQNWETPYEQYF.

This clonotype was seen repeatedly, ten times or more. J is TRBJ1-1 and V is TRBV5-1, with D uncertain. CDR1 and CDR2 from the germline V gene are SGHRS and YFSETQ. V lost 4 bases to trimming and J lost 1 base, with 14 bases between them. The CDR3 extends over 15 amino acids. CDR3 nucleotide sequence: TGCGCCAGCAGCGCCCGCGGACGGACGAACACTGAAGCTTTCTTT. Translation: CASSARGRTNTEAFF.

In the case of this clonotype: Mismatch with germline at one junction end may stem from a read error. The CDR3, as DNA: TGTGCCAGGAGTTTAATGGTTGGTTGGACCCAGTACTTC. Translated, it gives CARSLMVGWTQYF. This chain links TRBV12-3 or TRBV12-4 with TRBJ2-5, with unresolved D. There are 13 residues in the CDR3.

The sample holds one count of this clonotype. Germline and junction disagree at one end, which may indicate a read error. This rearrangement joins TRBV5-4 to TRBJ2-7, with D maybe TRBD2 (6 bases). This CDR3 contains 15 residues. Germline CDR1 is SGHNT and CDR2 is YYREEE (reference sequence). CDR3 bases: TGTGCCTGCAGGTCGGAGGGCAGGGCCTACAACGAGCAGTACTTC. It is translated as CACRSEGRAYNEQYF.

Regarding this clonotype: The CDR3 end shows no conserved phenylalanine or tryptophan, and so a read error is likely. The genes are TRBV29-1 and TRBJ2-5; TRBD1 might be the D (6 bases). This CDR3 contains 13 residues. The germline CDR1 and CDR2 sequences are SQVTM and ANQGSEA. The CDR3 nucleotides are TGCGGCGGACTCACCCAGGGGATGGAGACCCAGTACTCA. Its translation is CGGLTQGMETQYS.

V usage is TRBV11-2 and J usage is TRBJ1-4; D remains ambiguous. This CDR3 comprises 14 residues. Germline assignment: CDR1 SGHAT and CDR2 FQNNGV. The ends were cut back, 0 bases at V and 10 bases at J, with 12 bases in the middle. CDR3 nucleotide sequence: TGTGCCAGCAGCTTAGAGGTTGGAGACGGAAAACTGTTTTTT. Translated, it gives CASSLEVGDGKLFF.